This TCR beta chain was recovered during a study of cytomegalovirus exposure and HLA in healthy donors. Study-level points and caveats: Cytomegalovirus status, reportedly, was diagnosed with high specificity and sensitivity by the classifier. The majority of TCR sequences were rare, yet some public TCRs appeared in many donors.

Of note for this clone: The antigen remains undetermined.

Primers for the PCR totalled 60 Vbeta and 13 Jbeta. Original analysis: As a later analysis found, there were approximately 80 million unique TCR beta chains, of which some 9.9 million were shared. The data were produced by immunoSEQ multiplex PCR, yet TCRdb's version contains in-frame clones alone and is incomplete. V and J calls plus clone size are reproduced from that table; the DNA served to infer D and trimming. The sample holds fewer than 130,000 clones, about 70% seen once. What was sequenced was PBMCs. The receptor comes from a man between 45 and 60 years old in good health and CMV-seropositive.

As DNA, the CDR3 is TGTGCCACAGCGTATAATCAGCCCCAGCATTTT. Residues: CATAYNQPQHF. The chain carries TRBV6-5 and TRBJ1-5; D is ambiguous. Trimming took off 10 bases at V and 4 bases at J, with 8 bases between the two ends. CDR3 size: 11 residues. Germline CDR1 and CDR2: MNHEY and SVGAGI.